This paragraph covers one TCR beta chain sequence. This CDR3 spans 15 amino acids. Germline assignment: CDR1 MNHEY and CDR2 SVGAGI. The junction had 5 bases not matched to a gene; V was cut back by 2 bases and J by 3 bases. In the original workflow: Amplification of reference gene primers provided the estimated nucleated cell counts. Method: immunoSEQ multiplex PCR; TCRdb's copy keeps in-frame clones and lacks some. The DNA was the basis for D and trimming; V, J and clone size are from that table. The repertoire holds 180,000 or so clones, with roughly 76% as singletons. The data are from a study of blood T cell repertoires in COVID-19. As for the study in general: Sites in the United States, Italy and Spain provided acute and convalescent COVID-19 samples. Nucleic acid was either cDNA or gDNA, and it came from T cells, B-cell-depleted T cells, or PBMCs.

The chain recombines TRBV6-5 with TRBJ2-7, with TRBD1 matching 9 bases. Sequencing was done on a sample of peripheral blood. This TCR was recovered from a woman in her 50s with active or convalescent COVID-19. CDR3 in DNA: TGTGCCAGCAGTTACGCGGGACAGGGAATCTACGAGCAGTACTTC. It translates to CASSYAGQGIYEQYF.